These T cell receptor beta chains were read from a single sample in a study of blood T cell repertoires in COVID-19. Assay used: immunoSEQ multiplex PCR; TCRdb lists only in-frame clones, some missing. In the table there are 180,000 or so clones, over 75% of which are singletons. The sequencing sample was made of peripheral blood. These receptor sequences come from a person aged 70 to 79 with COVID-19, enrolled during active disease. The CDR3 runs from the conserved cysteine through the conserved F or W. The D gene is left open where the match is weak. Expanded clones get a size class; other rows say once, few or many, or leave the size out.

size | J | V | D | DNA | CDR3
- | TRBJ1-6 | TRBV30 | TRBD1 | TGTGCCTGGAGTGTACTTAGGACAGGTCTGATTTCACCCCTCCACTTT | CAWSVLRTGLISPLHF
few | TRBJ1-5 | TRBV15 | - | TGTGCCACCAGCAGAGATTTTCAGGGAACAAATCAGCCCCAGCATTTT | CATSRDFQGTNQPQHF
few | TRBJ2-2 | TRBV19 | TRBD2 | TGTGCCAGTAGTATCTCTAGCGGGACTGGAGGCGGGGAGCTGTTTTTT | CASSISSGTGGGELFF
- | TRBJ2-5 | TRBV5-1 | - | TGCGCCAGCATCCGAGGTCAAGAGACCCAGTACTTC | CASIRGQETQYF
- | TRBJ1-5 | TRBV19 | TRBD1 | TGTGCCAGTAGTATGGGGACAGAAGATCAGCCCCAGCATTTT | CASSMGTEDQPQHF
- | TRBJ2-1 | TRBV14 | TRBD2 | TGTGCCAGCAGCCAAGGGCTAGCGGGAGCCTACAATGAGCAGTTCTTC | CASSQGLAGAYNEQFF
- | TRBJ1-2 | TRBV12-3/TRBV12-4 | - | TGTGCCAGCAGCAACGACAGCTATGGCTACACCTTC | CASSNDSYGYTF
- | TRBJ2-3 | TRBV11-2 | - | TGTGCCAGCAGCTTAGATCCAGGCCCCGTAGATACGCAGTATTTT | CASSLDPGPVDTQYF
- | TRBJ1-2 | TRBV5-8 | TRBD1 | TGTGCCAGCAGCTTGCTCGCAGGGGGGTTTCGGAACTATGGCTACACCTTC | CASSLLAGGFRNYGYTF
- | TRBJ2-7 | TRBV3-1/TRBV3-2 | TRBD1 | TGTGCCAGCAGCCAAGGAGGGACAGGGATCAACGAGCAGTACTTC | CASSQGGTGINEQYF
once | TRBJ2-1 | TRBV7-8 | TRBD1 | TGTGCCAGCAGCTTTATCTTAGAGACAGGGCAAAGAAACAATGAGCAGTTCTTC | CASSFILETGQRNNEQFF
- | TRBJ1-2 | TRBV5-1 | - | TGCGCCAGCAGCTTTAACACCTATGGCTACACCTTC | CASSFNTYGYTF
- | TRBJ1-2 | TRBV29-1 | - | TGCAGCGTGGGACACAGCCAGAGCATCTATGGCTACACCTTC | CSVGHSQSIYGYTF
- | TRBJ2-2 | TRBV9 | TRBD1 | TGTGCCAGCAGCGCCGGGACAGCGAACACCGGGGAGCTGTTTTTT | CASSAGTANTGELFF
- | TRBJ1-3 | TRBV10-3 | TRBD1 | TGTGCCATCAGTCCTGTCCCGGGACAGGGGCCCTACTCTGGAAACACCATATATTTT | CAISPVPGQGPYSGNTIYF
- | TRBJ2-7 | TRBV5-5 | - | TGTGCCAGCAGCTTGGCGGGGAAAACCGAGCAGTACTTC | CASSLAGKTEQYF
- | TRBJ2-2 | TRBV7-2 | - | TGTGCCAGCAGCTTCGGGAGTGGGTACACCGGGGAGCTGTTTTTT | CASSFGSGYTGELFF
- | TRBJ2-2 | TRBV28 | - | TGTGCCAGCAGTTTCCCCGACAGACGCACCGGGGAGCTGTTTTTT | CASSFPDRRTGELFF
- | TRBJ2-7 | TRBV28 | TRBD2 | TGTGCCAGTTGGGGGGGAAAATACGAGCAGTACTTC | CASWGGKYEQYF
- | TRBJ2-1 | TRBV4-1 | TRBD2 | TGCGCCAGCAGCAAACCACCGGGACTAGCAGAATACAATGAGCAGTTCTTC | CASSKPPGLAEYNEQFF
- | TRBJ2-4 | TRBV30 | TRBD1 | TGTGCCTTCTCGACCGGGACAGAAAACATTCAGTACTTC | CAFSTGTENIQYF
- | TRBJ2-7 | TRBV5-8 | - | TGTGCCAGCAGCTCCCCTCCCAGGGGCCCCCGAGACGAGCAGTACTTC | CASSSPPRGPRDEQYF
- | TRBJ2-1 | TRBV18 | TRBD2 | TGTGCCAGCTCAGGTCAGAGCGGGAGATATAATGAGCAGTTCTTC | CASSGQSGRYNEQFF
- | TRBJ2-7 | TRBV15 | - | TGTGCCACCAGCAGAGATCGCCCCGCTACCTACGAGCAGTACTTC | CATSRDRPATYEQYF
- | TRBJ2-5 | TRBV7-3 | TRBD2 | TGTGCCAGCAGCTTGGGACTAGCGGGAGGTAGGGGAGAGACCCAGTACTTC | CASSLGLAGGRGETQYF
once | TRBJ1-2 | TRBV28 | TRBD1 | TGTGCCAGCAGCCGAGCCGGGACAGGGGCAGATAACTATGGCTACACCTTC | CASSRAGTGADNYGYTF
once | TRBJ2-2 | TRBV19 | TRBD1 | TGTGCCAGTAGGAGACAGGGTGGTGCCGGGGAGCTGTTTTTT | CASRRQGGAGELFF
- | TRBJ1-6 | TRBV9 | TRBD1 | TGTGCCAGCAGCGAAGGGACAGTTAATTCACCCCTCCACTTT | CASSEGTVNSPLHF
few | TRBJ2-1 | TRBV18 | TRBD2 | TGTGCCAGCTCACAGCTAGAGGGGACTATGGAGCAGTTCTTC | CASSQLEGTMEQFF
- | TRBJ2-2 | TRBV9 | TRBD1 | TGTGCCAGCAGCGCTTGGACAGGCACCGGGGAGCTGTTTTTT | CASSAWTGTGELFF
- | TRBJ2-5 | TRBV9 | TRBD1 | TGTGCCAGCAGCGTAGGGACCTCCCACAGGGGGCGGACGGTGACCCAAGAGACCCAGTACTTC | CASSVGTSHRGRTVTQETQYF
- | TRBJ1-1 | TRBV5-6 | - | TGTGCCAGCAGCTTGGGGGACACCCTAGGGGACACTGAAGCTTTCTTT | CASSLGDTLGDTEAFF
- | TRBJ1-6 | TRBV7-2 | TRBD1 | TGTGCCAGCAGCTTCGACAGGGATTATAATTCACCCCTCCACTTT | CASSFDRDYNSPLHF
- | TRBJ1-4 | TRBV5-1 | TRBD1 | TGCGCCAGCAGCTACACAGGGGATCGGGAAAAACTGTTTTTT | CASSYTGDREKLFF
- | TRBJ2-3 | TRBV3-1/TRBV3-2 | TRBD2 | TGTGCCAGCAGCCAAGATCAGCGGGGGGGCCCCGTGGGTTCTGGTGCGGATACGCAGTATTTT | CASSQDQRGGPVGSGADTQYF
- | TRBJ1-1 | TRBV9 | - | TGTGCCAGCAGCGCCCGGACATTCAACACTGAAGCTTTCTTT | CASSARTFNTEAFF
- | TRBJ2-5 | TRBV3-1/TRBV3-2 | TRBD2 | TGTGCCAGCAGCCAAGAACTAGCGGGAAAACAAGAGACCCAGTACTTC | CASSQELAGKQETQYF
- | TRBJ1-2 | TRBV28 | - | TGTGCCAGCAGTTTAAGGGGCGGAGGGGGCTACACCTTC | CASSLRGGGGYTF
few | TRBJ2-7 | TRBV19 | - | TGTGCCAGTAGTATTTCTGTCTCCTACGAGCAGTACTTC | CASSISVSYEQYF
few | TRBJ2-7 | TRBV10-2 | - | TGCGCCAGTAAAACAGGGACCACCGGCGAGCAGTACTTC | CASKTGTTGEQYF
- | TRBJ2-7 | TRBV6-2/TRBV6-3 | TRBD1 | TGTGCCAGCAGTTACCAAAGACAGGGCCACGAGCAGTACTTC | CASSYQRQGHEQYF
- | TRBJ1-2 | TRBV27 | - | TGTGCCAGCAGCCCGCGTGGGCCTTATGGCTACACCTTC | CASSPRGPYGYTF
- | TRBJ2-5 | TRBV15 | TRBD1 | TGTGCCACCGAAGAGAGGGGGCAACAAGAGACCCAGTACTTC | CATEERGQQETQYF
few | TRBJ2-1 | TRBV30 | - | TGTGCCTGGAGTGTGAATTTAAGCCCCGGGAATGAGCAGTTCTTC | CAWSVNLSPGNEQFF
- | TRBJ1-1 | TRBV6-5 | TRBD1 | TGTGCCAGCAGTTATCGACAGGGCCTGGACACTGAAGCTTTCTTT | CASSYRQGLDTEAFF
- | TRBJ1-6 | TRBV7-3 | - | TGTGCCAGCAGCTTAACGGGGGGTTCACCCCTCCACTTT | CASSLTGGSPLHF
- | TRBJ1-5 | TRBV6-5 | TRBD1 | TGTGCCAGCACCGTGGGACAGCCCATTCAGCCCCAGCATTTT | CASTVGQPIQPQHF
- | TRBJ1-6 | TRBV5-1 | - | TGCGCCAGCAGCCCCAGTTCGGGGGATAATTCACCCCTCCACTTT | CASSPSSGDNSPLHF
- | TRBJ1-2 | TRBV3-1/TRBV3-2 | - | TGTGCCAGCAGCCGAGGGAGAAGCTACACCTTC | CASSRGRSYTF
- | TRBJ2-1 | TRBV9 | TRBD2 | TGTGCCAGCAGCGTAGGGGGGACTAGTTACATCAATGAGCAGTTCTTC | CASSVGGTSYINEQFF
- | TRBJ2-2 | TRBV19 | TRBD1 | TGTGCCAGTAGTAGGGCGGGACAGGTTAACACCGGGGAGCTGTTTTTT | CASSRAGQVNTGELFF
- | TRBJ2-3 | TRBV3-1/TRBV3-2 | - | TGTGCCAGCAGCGTAGGGGGTATCGCAGATACGCAGTATTTT | CASSVGGIADTQYF
few | TRBJ2-1 | TRBV9 | TRBD2 | TGTGCCAGCAGCGTAGCTAGCGGGAGTTTAAATGAGCAGTTCTTC | CASSVASGSLNEQFF
- | TRBJ1-5 | TRBV5-8 | TRBD1 | TGTGCCAGCAGCTCAGGGACAGGGTTTCAGCCCCAGCATTTT | CASSSGTGFQPQHF